The 29 T cell receptor beta chains below come from one sample, sequenced in a study of OX40 agonist ivuxolimab in advanced cancers. The data were produced by immunoSEQ multiplex PCR, yet TCRdb's version contains in-frame clones alone and is incomplete. The profile shows around 100,000 clones, around nine tenths of them singletons. The starting material was CD4+ or CD8+ T cells sorted from blood, obtained in a trial of the OX40 agonist ivuxolimab. The receptor set was obtained from an adult with an advanced solid tumor such as melanoma, head and neck, liver or kidney cancer.

The rearrangement joins TRBV11-2 to TRBJ1-4; no definite D call. The CDR3 spans 16 residues. Germline assignment: CDR1 SGHAT and CDR2 FQNNGV. Trimming took off 0 bases at V and 4 bases at J, with 12 bases between the two ends. The CDR3 DNA reads TGTGCCAGCAGCTTAGAAATTCTGGGGAGTAATGAAAAACTGTTTTTT. This encodes CASSLEILGSNEKLFF.

The chain is built from TRBV6-5 and TRBJ2-5; maybe TRBD2 (6 bases). This CDR3 is built from 15 residues. Germline CDR1 MNHEY, CDR2 SVGAGI. The V gene lost 6 bases and the J gene lost 4 bases, with 18 bases spanning the gap. The CDR3 reads CASRPGLSTRETQYF. Written as DNA, the CDR3 is TGTGCCAGCAGGCCGGGACTTTCGACGAGAGAGACCCAGTACTTC.

The chain has TRBV29-1 and TRBJ2-3; the match to TRBD2 covers 7 bases. This CDR3 is 12 amino acids long. Trimming removed 7 bases from V and 6 bases from J; junction bases left unmatched: 7. Germline CDR1 and CDR2: SQVTM and ANQGSEA. In DNA form, the CDR3 reads TGCAGCGGTGATGCGGGAGTTGATACGCAGTATTTT. Amino acid sequence: CSGDAGVDTQYF.

The CDR3 coding sequence is TGTGCCAGCAGGAAGAGGGATACCAATGAGCAGTTCTTC. It translates to CASRKRDTNEQFF. The chain combines TRBV6-1 with TRBJ2-1; a weak D match, TRBD2 (5 bases). V was shortened by 6 bases and J by 6 bases, with 12 bases between the two germline ends. The CDR3 loop spans 13 amino acids. Germline V gives CDR1 MNHNS, CDR2 SASEGT.

V usage is TRBV6-1 and J usage is TRBJ2-7; 8 bases are a match to TRBD1. This CDR3 contains 16 residues. In germline, CDR1 is MNHNS, CDR2 SASEGT. The V and J ends lost 1 base and 0 bases, in that order; junction bases with no gene match: 5. In DNA form, the CDR3 reads TGTGCCAGCAGTGAAGTTGGGACAGGTACCTCCTACGAGCAGTACTTC. It is translated as CASSEVGTGTSYEQYF.

The J gene is TRBJ2-5, the V gene TRBV6-6; 15 bases are shared with TRBD2. The CDR3 totals 15 residues. V trimming: 6 bases; J trimming: 4 bases; junction bases outside the gene matches: 3. From germline, CDR1 is MNHNY and CDR2 SVGAGI (reference sequence). DNA of the CDR3: TGTGCCAGCAGAAGGGGACTAGCGGGAGGAGAGACCCAGTACTTC. Protein product: CASRRGLAGGETQYF.

This chain connects TRBV28 to TRBJ2-7; TRBD1 aligns across 8 bases. The CDR3 sequence is 15 residues long. Unmatched junction bases numbered 7, after V lost 6 bases and J lost 0 bases. The V gene's germline CDR1 is MDHEN and CDR2 SYDVKM. The CDR3, as DNA: TGTGCCAGCAGCTTGGCCGGGACAGGCTCCTACGAGCAGTACTTC. As protein: CASSLAGTGSYEQYF.

This clone was detected a few times. This chain links TRBV28 with TRBJ1-5; perhaps TRBD1 as D (5 bases). The CDR3 totals 13 residues. Germline CDR1 and CDR2: MDHEN and SYDVKM. The V and J ends lost 7 bases and 7 bases respectively, with 14 bases between them. CDR3 region: CASKWGSNQPQHF. In nucleotides, the CDR3 is TGTGCCAGCAAATGGGGGTCCAACCAGCCCCAGCATTTT.

This clone appeared once. V and J are TRBV11-2 and TRBJ2-1; the match to TRBD2 covers 9 bases. J was trimmed by 4 bases and V by 7 bases; bases with no gene match: 17. The germline gives CDR1 SGHAT, CDR2 FQNNGV. The CDR3 is made up of 18 amino acids. The CDR3 protein is CASTKAVGGRANYNEQFF. The CDR3 bases are TGTGCCAGCACCAAAGCCGTGGGCGGGAGGGCCAATTACAATGAGCAGTTCTTC. The entire variable domain, with the rest obtained from reference TRBV11-2 and TRBJ2-1, is as follows: EAGVAQSPRYKIIEKRQSVAFWCNPISGHATLYWYQQILGQGPKLLIQFQNNGVVDDSQLPKDRFSAERLKGVDSTLKIQPAKLEDSAVYLCASTKAVGGRANYNEQFFGPGTRLTVL.

A single count supports this clone. The chain recombines TRBV5-8 with TRBJ1-5, with D possibly TRBD1 on 5 matching bases. The CDR3 loop spans 19 amino acids. Trimming shortened V by 4 bases and J by 0 bases, and 23 bases separated the two germline ends. Per germline, CDR1 SGHTS and CDR2 YDEGEE. The chain's CDR3 is CASSPLVMGGDRSNQPQHF. CDR3 coding DNA: TGTGCCAGCAGCCCACTAGTAATGGGGGGGGACCGTAGCAATCAGCCCCAGCATTTT. The full variable domain, completed using reference TRBV5-8 and TRBJ1-5, is EAGVTQSPTHLIKTRGQQATLRCSPISGHTSVYWYQQALGLGLQFLLWYDEGEERNRGNFPPRFSGRQFPNYSSELNVNALELEDSALYLCASSPLVMGGDRSNQPQHFGDGTRLSIL.

The rearrangement uses TRBV5-6 and TRBJ2-2; D gene uncertain. Between the trimmed V and J ends, which lost 0 bases and 5 bases, there was a span of 8 bases. The germline V gene encodes CDR1 SGHDT and CDR2 YYEEEE. The CDR3 totals 14 residues. The CDR3 coding sequence is TGTGCCAGCAGCTTGGTATTGAGGACCGGGGAGCTGTTTTTT. It specifies CASSLVLRTGELFF.

This clone was detected only once. The V call is TRBV14, the J call TRBJ1-1; D gene uncertain. V was shortened by 4 bases and J by 2 bases, with 11 bases between the two germline ends. Germline V gene data show CDR1 as SGHDN and CDR2 as FVKESK. This CDR3 is 14 amino acids long. The CDR3 bases are TGTGCCAGCAGCCCCCGACCTTTCAACACTGAAGCTTTCTTT. Translated, it gives CASSPRPFNTEAFF.

The chain links TRBV18 to TRBJ1-3; no definite D call. Trimming shortened V by 3 bases and J by 0 bases, and 18 bases separated the two germline ends. Germline values: CDR1 KGHSH, CDR2 LQKENI. The CDR3 runs to 18 residues. In DNA, the CDR3 is TGTGCCAGCTCACCTGAACCACCTCACGCCTTCTCTGGAAACACCATATATTTT. This gives the protein CASSPEPPHAFSGNTIYF.

The chain uses TRBV19 and TRBJ2-2; 12 bases match TRBD1. The CDR3 is 16 residues long. Per germline, CDR1 LNHDA and CDR2 SQIVND (reference sequence). V was clipped by 4 bases and J by 4 bases; unmatched bases: 4. In DNA, the CDR3 is TGTGCCAGTAGTAAGGGACAGGGGGCGAGCACCGGGGAGCTGTTTTTT. This sequence encodes CASSKGQGASTGELFF.

This rearrangement joins TRBV28 to TRBJ1-5; D is unclear. There are 13 residues in the CDR3. Trimming took 8 bases from V and 4 from J, leaving 12 bases between them. CDR1 and CDR2 (germline): MDHEN, SYDVKM. CDR3 coding DNA: TGTGCCAGCGGACTCAGCGTAAATCAGCCCCAGCATTTT. Protein: CASGLSVNQPQHF. The variable domain in full, with the rest retrieved from reference TRBV28 and TRBJ1-5, is DVKVTQSSRYLVKRTGEKVFLECVQDMDHENMFWYRQDPGLGLRLIYFSYDVKMKEKGDIPEGYSVSREKKERFSLILESASTNQTSMYLCASGLSVNQPQHFGDGTRLSIL.

The chain carries TRBV5-1 and TRBJ1-1; possible D gene TRBD1, 5 bases. The CDR3 covers 15 residues. Germline V gene lookup returns CDR1 SGHRS and CDR2 YFSETQ. V lost 6 bases, J lost 2 bases, and 17 bases lay in between. The CDR3 DNA sequence: TGCGCCAGCATGGGGGGGTTCAGCGAAAACACTGAAGCTTTCTTT. Translated: CASMGGFSENTEAFF.

V gene TRBV6-5 combines with J gene TRBJ1-2, with D possibly TRBD1 on 5 matching bases. The CDR3 consists of 16 residues. Trimming cost V 0 bases and J 3 bases, with 14 bases left between them. Germline V gene data show CDR1 as MNHEY and CDR2 as SVGAGI. The DNA for the CDR3 is TGTGCCAGCAGTTACTCGGCAGGGCAAAGTTACTATGGCTACACCTTC. Protein sequence: CASSYSAGQSYYGYTF.

The genes are TRBV5-5 and TRBJ2-1; 10 bases match TRBD1. The CDR3 covers 15 residues. Losses at the gene ends were 6 bases for V and 6 bases for J; bases not matched to a gene: 9. Germline V gene data show CDR1 as SGHKS and CDR2 as YYEKEE (reference sequence). Here the CDR3 DNA reads TGTGCCAGCACCCTTCGGGGGACAGGGGTCAATGAGCAGTTCTTC. It is translated as CASTLRGTGVNEQFF. Full variable domain (remainder filled in from reference TRBV5-5 and TRBJ2-1): DAGVTQSPTHLIKTRGQQVTLRCSPISGHKSVSWYQQVLGQGPQFIFQYYEKEERGRGNFPDRFSARQFPNYSSELNVNALLLGDSALYLCASTLRGTGVNEQFFGPGTRLTVL.

The genes are TRBV28 and TRBJ2-7, with D perhaps TRBD1 (5 bases). The CDR3 consists of 15 residues. The germline V gene has CDR1 MDHEN and CDR2 SYDVKM. V lost 5 bases to trimming and J lost 0 bases, with 14 bases between them. The CDR3 loop reads CASSPPGQGSYEQYF. Written as DNA, the CDR3 is TGTGCCAGCAGTCCGCCGGGCCAGGGCTCCTACGAGCAGTACTTC.

The table lists this clone with a few counts. For the CDR3, the DNA is TGCGCCAGCAGATCCGGGACAGCTAATGAAAAACTGTTTTTT. This encodes CASRSGTANEKLFF. The chain recombines TRBV5-1 with TRBJ1-4, with TRBD1 matching 7 bases. CDR1 is SGHRS and CDR2 is YFSETQ in the germline V gene. The CDR3 sequence is 14 residues long. V gave up 5 bases and J gave up 3 bases; unmatched junction bases: 4.

V and J are TRBV28 and TRBJ2-5; D gene uncertain. Trimming cost V 2 bases and J 4 bases, with 5 bases left between them. Germline V gives CDR1 MDHEN, CDR2 SYDVKM. The CDR3 has 12 amino acids. For the CDR3, the DNA is TGTGCCAGCAGTTTAGTGGGAGAGACCCAGTACTTC. Amino acids: CASSLVGETQYF.

The chain is built from TRBV30 and TRBJ2-4; D not certain. Trimming took 4 bases from V and 7 from J, leaving 11 bases between them. The CDR3 contains 12 residues. The germline V gene encodes CDR1 GTSNPN and CDR2 SVGIG (reference sequence). The CDR3 DNA sequence: TGTGCCTGGAAAAATGTCGGTAACATTCAGTACTTC. It specifies CAWKNVGNIQYF. Supplemented by reference TRBV30 and TRBJ2-4, the full variable domain reads SQTIHQWPATLVQPVGSPLSLECTVEGTSNPNLYWYRQAAGRGLQLLFYSVGIGQISSEVPQNLSASRPQDRQFILSSKKLLLSDSGFYLCAWKNVGNIQYFGAGTRLSVL.

The V call is TRBV19, the J call TRBJ1-2; a possible D gene is TRBD1 (6 bases). CDR3 size: 15 residues. Looked up from germline, CDR1 is LNHDA and CDR2 is SQIVND (reference sequence). V gave up 6 bases and J gave up 2 bases, with 16 bases separating them. CDR3: CASSRRTATNYGYTF. In DNA, the CDR3 is TGTGCCAGTAGCCGAAGGACAGCTACCAACTATGGCTACACCTTC.

J is TRBJ2-5 and V is TRBV7-2; D perhaps matches TRBD2 (6 bases). V gave up 3 bases and J gave up 4 bases, with 9 bases separating them. The CDR3 covers 13 residues. From germline, CDR1 is SGHTA and CDR2 FQGNSA. CDR3 region: CASSFQEGETQYF. The CDR3 DNA sequence: TGTGCCAGCAGCTTCCAGGAGGGAGAGACCCAGTACTTC.

The chain joins TRBV18 to TRBJ2-2; 11 bases map to TRBD1. Germline V gene sequence: CDR1 KGHSH, CDR2 LQKENI. After removal of 7 bases from V and 6 bases from J, the junction contained 4 bases not matched to a gene. The CDR3 runs 14 residues. The CDR3 nucleotides are TGTGCCAGCTACGGACAGGGGGCCCCCGGGGAGCTGTTTTTT. It encodes CASYGQGAPGELFF.

This chain joins TRBV19 and TRBJ1-1, with D uncertain. The germline gives CDR1 LNHDA, CDR2 SQIVND (reference sequence). The CDR3 runs 14 residues. Trimming cost V 4 bases and J 4 bases, with 13 bases left between them. Here the CDR3 reads CASSTVGIGTEAFF. In DNA, the CDR3 is TGTGCCAGTAGTACCGTGGGGATTGGCACTGAAGCTTTCTTT.

The rearrangement joins TRBV27 to TRBJ2-1; D call uncertain. The V gene's germline CDR1 is MNHEY and CDR2 SMNVEV (reference sequence). V was pared by 7 bases and J by 0 bases, with 16 bases between. The CDR3 is made up of 16 amino acids. The CDR3, as DNA: TGTGCCAGCACGTCGGGCAGCCCGAGCTCCTACAATGAGCAGTTCTTC. It specifies CASTSGSPSSYNEQFF.

The chain couples TRBV19 to TRBJ2-7; TRBD2 agrees at 13 bases. The CDR3 is made up of 14 amino acids. The V gene end was trimmed by 3 bases and the J gene end by 7 bases; junction bases not matched to a gene: 3. Germline CDR1 and CDR2: LNHDA and SQIVND (reference sequence). The CDR3 nucleotides read TGTGCCAGTAGTATTACGGGACTAGCGGGGGAGCAGTACTTC. As protein: CASSITGLAGEQYF.

The chain has TRBV7-2 and TRBJ2-1; 11 nucleotides match TRBD2. The CDR3 spans 15 residues. Germline CDR1 reads SGHTA; CDR2 reads FQGNSA. With V trimmed by 6 bases and J by 3 bases, 4 bases remained unmatched. The CDR3 is CASRGTSGFYNEQFF. CDR3 DNA sequence: TGTGCCAGCAGGGGGACTAGCGGATTCTACAATGAGCAGTTCTTC.